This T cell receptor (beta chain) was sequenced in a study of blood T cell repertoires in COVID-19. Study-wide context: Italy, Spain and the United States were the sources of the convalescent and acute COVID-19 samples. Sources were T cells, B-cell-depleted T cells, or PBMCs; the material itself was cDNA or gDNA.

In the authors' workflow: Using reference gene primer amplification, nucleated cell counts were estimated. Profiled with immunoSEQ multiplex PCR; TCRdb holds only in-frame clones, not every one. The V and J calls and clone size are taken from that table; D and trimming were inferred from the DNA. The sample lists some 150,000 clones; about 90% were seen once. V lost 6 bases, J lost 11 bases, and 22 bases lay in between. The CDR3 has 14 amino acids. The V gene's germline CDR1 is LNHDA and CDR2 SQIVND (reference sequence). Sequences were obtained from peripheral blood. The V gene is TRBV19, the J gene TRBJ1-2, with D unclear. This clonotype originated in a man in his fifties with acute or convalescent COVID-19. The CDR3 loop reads CASRVEGGPIRYTF. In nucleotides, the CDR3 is TGTGCCAGTAGGGTCGAAGGCGGCCCGATACGATACACCTTC.